The next 4 T cell receptor beta chains were all read from a single sample in a study of control samples from healthy donors and cancer patients. The method was immunoSEQ multiplex PCR; TCRdb's version includes in-frame clones alone and lacks a portion of them. The sample records some 100,000 clones, roughly 90% being singletons. Sequencing was done on a sample of blood. Receptors originate from a man aged 25-45 years in good health.

The rearrangement links TRBV9 to TRBJ1-1; the D is unclear. The CDR3 contains 13 residues. Trimming removed 4 bases at V and 0 bases at J, with 7 bases between. Germline V CDR1 and CDR2: SGDLS, YYNGEE. CDR3 nucleotides: TGTGCCAGCAGCCAAGAGGTGAACACTGAAGCTTTCTTT. Protein sequence: CASSQEVNTEAFF.

The chain uses TRBV24-1 and TRBJ2-2, with 11 bases that match TRBD1. CDR1 KGHDR and CDR2 SFDVKD come from the germline V gene. Trimming took 10 bases from V and 4 from J; bases not matched to a gene: 1. The CDR3 covers 13 residues. DNA of the CDR3: TGTGCCACTGGGACAGGGGGCACCGGGGAGCTGTTTTTT. Translating it yields CATGTGGTGELFF.

The chain links TRBV2 to TRBJ1-2; 7 bases are a match to TRBD1. With 7 bases clipped from V and 3 bases from J, the junction kept 2 bases outside the gene matches. This CDR3 spans 12 amino acids. Germline loops: CDR1 SNHLY, CDR2 FYNNEI. CDR3 amino acids: CASTQGYYGYTF. In nucleotides, the CDR3 is TGTGCCAGCACACAGGGGTACTATGGCTACACCTTC.

The V call is TRBV5-6, the J call TRBJ1-2; D gene unclear. Germline CDR1 and CDR2: SGHDT and YYEEEE. V dropped 4 bases and J dropped 4 bases, with 17 bases sitting between them. This CDR3 has 15 residues. The CDR3 region is CASSRAASSSYGYTF. The CDR3 DNA follows: TGTGCCAGCAGCCGGGCCGCGTCCTCTTCCTATGGCTACACCTTC.